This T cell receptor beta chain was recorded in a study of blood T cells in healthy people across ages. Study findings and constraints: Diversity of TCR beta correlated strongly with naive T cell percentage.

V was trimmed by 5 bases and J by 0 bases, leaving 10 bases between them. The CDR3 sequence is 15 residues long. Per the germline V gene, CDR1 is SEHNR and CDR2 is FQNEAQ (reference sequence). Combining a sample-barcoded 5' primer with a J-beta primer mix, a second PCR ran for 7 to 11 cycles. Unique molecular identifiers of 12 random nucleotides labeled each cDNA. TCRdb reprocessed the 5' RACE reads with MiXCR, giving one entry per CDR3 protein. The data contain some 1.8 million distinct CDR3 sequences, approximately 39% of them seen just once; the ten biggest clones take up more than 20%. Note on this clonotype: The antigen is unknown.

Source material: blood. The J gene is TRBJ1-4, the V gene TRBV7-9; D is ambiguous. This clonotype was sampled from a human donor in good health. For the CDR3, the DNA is TGTGCCAGCAGCCCAACAGAGGCAACTAATGAAAAACTGTTTTTT. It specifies CASSPTEATNEKLFF.